This paragraph covers one T cell receptor (beta chain) sequence. Its antigen is not identified. The CDR3 is 15 amino acids. The germline gives CDR1 SGHRS, CDR2 YFSETQ. Germline trimming cut 1 base from V and 3 bases from J; bases unmatched to any gene: 0. The entry originates in a study of cytomegalovirus exposure and HLA in healthy donors. 60 Vbeta and 13 Jbeta primers were used in PCR. Clones were sequenced by immunoSEQ multiplex PCR, and TCRdb holds only the in-frame ones, with some missing. The data show tens of thousands of clones, around three quarters seen once. Findings and limits, study-wide: A prior analysis recorded that most TCR beta V segments were productive about 90% or about 30% of the time.

Healthy bone marrow donors supplied every sample. The chain combines TRBV5-1 with TRBJ2-3, with 12 bases aligning to TRBD2. The clonotype comes from a man aged 50 to 60 in good health and CMV-seronegative. Material: PBMCs. CDR3 amino acids: CASSLLAGGTDTQYF. The DNA for the CDR3 is TGCGCCAGCAGCTTGCTAGCGGGAGGGACAGATACGCAGTATTTT.